This paragraph covers one T cell receptor beta chain sequence. The method was immunoSEQ multiplex PCR; TCRdb's version includes in-frame clones alone and lacks a portion of them. The sample lists about 200,000 clones; under 90% were seen once. Participants were aged 18 to 89 years, lived in over 20 US areas, and enrolled virtually. Researchers sorted participants into cohorts using their self-reported clinical history. Between the trimmed V and J ends, which lost 6 bases and 4 bases, there was a span of 6 bases. This CDR3 comprises 11 residues. This sample was taken from a study of blood T cell repertoires in COVID-19.

The source is a woman in her thirties with acute COVID-19. This sequence joins TRBV12-3 or TRBV12-4 and TRBJ2-5; D unclear. Sequenced material: PBMCs or T cells enriched from blood (not recorded which). CDR3 sequence (DNA): TGTGCCAGCAGCGGGTCAGAGACCCAGTACTTC. Protein sequence: CASSGSETQYF.